Listed below are T cell receptor beta chains from one sample, sequenced in a study of blood T cell repertoires in COVID-19. Sequencing used immunoSEQ multiplex PCR; TCRdb keeps in-frame clones, though not all of them. This sample has roughly 180,000 clones, with around 82% found just once. Sequencing used PBMCs or T cells enriched from blood (not recorded which). These TCRs come from a man aged 60-69 years who had recovered from COVID-19. Each CDR3 is given with its conserved first and last residue. The order of the fields is J gene, V gene, clone size, D gene, CDR3 protein, CDR3 DNA. D genes are given only for firm matches. Part of the rows lack a size; the others show once, few, many or a class for expanded clones.

j_call: TRBJ1-2
v_call: TRBV19
clone_size: -
d_call: -
cdr3_aa: CASSTGRDINYGYTF
cdr3_nt: TGTGCCAGTAGCACGGGCCGGGACATTAACTATGGCTACACCTTC

j_call: TRBJ1-2
v_call: TRBV3-1/TRBV3-2
clone_size: -
d_call: -
cdr3_aa: CASSQDATAGLGRGYTF
cdr3_nt: TGTGCCAGCAGCCAAGACGCGACGGCGGGCTTGGGGAGGGGGTACACCTTC

j_call: TRBJ2-7
v_call: TRBV7-3
clone_size: -
d_call: -
cdr3_aa: CASSSGTLREQYF
cdr3_nt: TGTGCCAGCAGCTCCGGGACACTTCGAGAGCAGTACTTC

j_call: TRBJ1-6
v_call: TRBV6-6
clone_size: few
d_call: -
cdr3_aa: CASSPQGRNSPLHF
cdr3_nt: TGTGCCAGCAGTCCACAGGGTAGGAATTCACCCCTCCACTTT

j_call: TRBJ1-2
v_call: TRBV9
clone_size: -
d_call: TRBD1
cdr3_aa: CASSVGSGTGAYGYTF
cdr3_nt: TGTGCCAGCAGCGTAGGCTCCGGGACAGGAGCTTATGGCTACACCTTC

j_call: TRBJ1-2
v_call: TRBV20-1
clone_size: -
d_call: -
cdr3_aa: CSARFELGYTF
cdr3_nt: TGCAGTGCTAGGTTTGAGCTTGGCTACACCTTC

j_call: TRBJ2-1
v_call: TRBV28
clone_size: -
d_call: -
cdr3_aa: CASRLDTYNEQFF
cdr3_nt: TGTGCCAGCAGGCTGGACACCTACAATGAGCAGTTCTTC

j_call: TRBJ2-7
v_call: TRBV5-1
clone_size: -
d_call: TRBD2
cdr3_aa: CASSFGTLAGGPYEQYF
cdr3_nt: TGCGCCAGCAGCTTTGGGACCCTAGCGGGGGGGCCCTACGAGCAGTACTTC

j_call: TRBJ2-1
v_call: TRBV7-9
clone_size: -
d_call: TRBD1
cdr3_aa: CASSPRPGQTNNEQFF
cdr3_nt: TGTGCCAGCAGCCCCCGCCCGGGACAGACAAACAATGAGCAGTTCTTC

j_call: TRBJ2-1
v_call: TRBV7-3
clone_size: -
d_call: TRBD2
cdr3_aa: CASSLIVITRTRTISVVWYNEQFF
cdr3_nt: TGTGCCAGCAGCTTAATCGTCATCACTAGGACTAGAACTATTTCTGTGGTTTGGTACAATGAGCAGTTCTTC

j_call: TRBJ2-2
v_call: TRBV7-3
clone_size: -
d_call: -
cdr3_aa: CASSLRADTYTGELFF
cdr3_nt: TGTGCCAGCAGCTTAAGGGCCGACACGTACACCGGGGAGCTGTTTTTT

j_call: TRBJ1-5
v_call: TRBV6-5
clone_size: -
d_call: -
cdr3_aa: CASNLGNQPQHF
cdr3_nt: TGTGCCAGCAATCTTGGCAATCAGCCCCAGCATTTT

j_call: TRBJ2-7
v_call: TRBV9
clone_size: -
d_call: -
cdr3_aa: CASSVEEGVNYEQYF
cdr3_nt: TGTGCCAGCAGCGTAGAAGAGGGGGTGAACTACGAGCAGTACTTC

j_call: TRBJ1-1
v_call: TRBV29-1
clone_size: once
d_call: -
cdr3_aa: CSVVGQRSNTEAFF
cdr3_nt: TGCAGCGTTGTCGGACAGCGGTCGAACACTGAAGCTTTCTTT

j_call: TRBJ1-2
v_call: TRBV4-1
clone_size: -
d_call: -
cdr3_aa: CASSQVPAFYGYTF
cdr3_nt: TGCGCCAGCAGCCAAGTTCCAGCGTTCTATGGCTACACCTTC

j_call: TRBJ1-2
v_call: TRBV2
clone_size: -
d_call: TRBD1
cdr3_aa: CASSEALTFSQGNYGYTF
cdr3_nt: TGTGCCAGCAGTGAAGCGCTTACCTTTTCACAGGGGAACTATGGCTACACCTTC

j_call: TRBJ1-3
v_call: TRBV5-3
clone_size: -
d_call: TRBD1
cdr3_aa: CARSLFRGGTGNTIYF
cdr3_nt: TGTGCCAGAAGCCTGTTCAGAGGGGGCACTGGAAACACCATATATTTT

j_call: TRBJ1-1
v_call: TRBV6-5
clone_size: -
d_call: TRBD1
cdr3_aa: CASRQTGGGAFF
cdr3_nt: TGTGCCAGCAGACAGACAGGGGGTGGAGCTTTCTTT

j_call: TRBJ2-1
v_call: TRBV6-4
clone_size: -
d_call: TRBD2
cdr3_aa: CASSDSRSGRVYEQFF
cdr3_nt: TGTGCCAGCAGTGACTCGAGGAGCGGGAGGGTGTATGAGCAGTTCTTC

j_call: TRBJ2-7
v_call: TRBV5-1
clone_size: -
d_call: TRBD1
cdr3_aa: CASSTRTGNYEQYF
cdr3_nt: TGCGCCAGCAGCACCCGGACAGGAAACTACGAGCAGTACTTC

j_call: TRBJ1-1
v_call: TRBV19
clone_size: -
d_call: -
cdr3_aa: CASRWEDLNTEAFF
cdr3_nt: TGTGCCAGTAGATGGGAGGATTTGAACACTGAAGCTTTCTTT

j_call: TRBJ1-1
v_call: TRBV6-5
clone_size: -
d_call: TRBD1
cdr3_aa: CASRIPGGSTEAFF
cdr3_nt: TGTGCCAGCAGGATACCAGGGGGCTCCACTGAAGCTTTCTTT

j_call: TRBJ2-6
v_call: TRBV19
clone_size: -
d_call: -
cdr3_aa: CASSRGTLFSGANVLTF
cdr3_nt: TGTGCCAGTAGTAGAGGGACATTGTTCTCTGGGGCCAACGTCCTGACTTTC

j_call: TRBJ1-1
v_call: TRBV18
clone_size: -
d_call: TRBD1
cdr3_aa: CASSEGQGTSTEAFF
cdr3_nt: TGTGCCAGCTCAGAAGGACAGGGAACAAGCACTGAAGCTTTCTTT

j_call: TRBJ1-1
v_call: TRBV13
clone_size: -
d_call: -
cdr3_aa: CASSPGRRYTEAFF
cdr3_nt: TGTGCCAGCAGCCCAGGGAGGAGGTACACTGAAGCTTTCTTT

j_call: TRBJ2-2
v_call: TRBV2
clone_size: -
d_call: TRBD1
cdr3_aa: CASSGRTGITGELFF
cdr3_nt: TGTGCCAGCAGTGGGCGGACAGGGATAACCGGGGAGCTGTTTTTT

j_call: TRBJ1-1
v_call: TRBV6-5
clone_size: -
d_call: -
cdr3_aa: CASSYETNTEAFF
cdr3_nt: TGTGCCAGCAGTTACGAGACAAACACTGAAGCTTTCTTT

j_call: TRBJ1-6
v_call: TRBV28
clone_size: -
d_call: -
cdr3_aa: CASSFQNSPLHF
cdr3_nt: TGTGCCAGCAGTTTCCAAAATTCACCCCTCCACTTT

j_call: TRBJ1-2
v_call: TRBV19
clone_size: -
d_call: -
cdr3_aa: CASTSSVYNYGYTF
cdr3_nt: TGTGCCAGCACCTCCAGTGTTTATAACTATGGCTACACCTTC

j_call: TRBJ1-5
v_call: TRBV7-8
clone_size: -
d_call: -
cdr3_aa: CASSLGGANQPQHF
cdr3_nt: TGTGCCAGCAGCTTGGGTGGGGCCAATCAGCCCCAGCATTTT

j_call: TRBJ2-7
v_call: TRBV29-1
clone_size: -
d_call: TRBD1
cdr3_aa: CSVRGLTYEQYF
cdr3_nt: TGCAGCGTCAGGGGGCTGACCTACGAGCAGTACTTC

j_call: TRBJ1-2
v_call: TRBV14
clone_size: -
d_call: -
cdr3_aa: CASSSDSYIGYTF
cdr3_nt: TGTGCCAGCAGTTCGGACTCCTATATTGGCTACACCTTC

j_call: TRBJ1-2
v_call: TRBV30
clone_size: -
d_call: -
cdr3_aa: CAWQAPNYGYTF
cdr3_nt: TGTGCCTGGCAGGCACCTAACTATGGCTACACCTTC

j_call: TRBJ2-5
v_call: TRBV7-3
clone_size: -
d_call: -
cdr3_aa: CASSLTREETQYF
cdr3_nt: TGTGCCAGCAGCTTAACCAGGGAAGAGACCCAGTACTTC

j_call: TRBJ1-1
v_call: TRBV28
clone_size: -
d_call: -
cdr3_aa: CASISPGRVGEAFF
cdr3_nt: TGTGCCAGCATCTCCCCGGGGAGGGTCGGCGAAGCTTTCTTT

j_call: TRBJ1-4
v_call: TRBV28
clone_size: -
d_call: TRBD1
cdr3_aa: CASSLYQGAGEKLFF
cdr3_nt: TGTGCCAGCAGTTTATACCAGGGGGCTGGGGAAAAACTGTTTTTT

j_call: TRBJ1-1
v_call: TRBV3-1/TRBV3-2
clone_size: -
d_call: -
cdr3_aa: CASSRLDRNTEAFF
cdr3_nt: TGTGCCAGCAGCCGCTTGGACAGGAACACTGAAGCTTTCTTT

j_call: TRBJ2-7
v_call: TRBV28
clone_size: -
d_call: TRBD1
cdr3_aa: CASSLPGTGSYEQYF
cdr3_nt: TGTGCCAGCAGTTTACCCGGGACAGGGTCCTACGAGCAGTACTTC

j_call: TRBJ2-3
v_call: TRBV4-1
clone_size: -
d_call: -
cdr3_aa: CASSQDLGVPRDTQYF
cdr3_nt: TGCGCCAGCAGCCAAGATCTCGGGGTCCCGCGGGATACGCAGTATTTT

j_call: TRBJ1-1
v_call: TRBV25-1
clone_size: -
d_call: TRBD1
cdr3_aa: CASSELGQGATIPEAFF
cdr3_nt: TGTGCCAGCAGTGAATTAGGACAGGGGGCTACAATCCCTGAAGCTTTCTTT

j_call: TRBJ1-2
v_call: TRBV9
clone_size: -
d_call: TRBD1
cdr3_aa: CASSVWDRGLENYGYTF
cdr3_nt: TGTGCCAGCAGCGTGTGGGACAGGGGCCTTGAGAACTATGGCTACACCTTC

j_call: TRBJ2-2
v_call: TRBV9
clone_size: -
d_call: -
cdr3_aa: CASKGRYDTGELFF
cdr3_nt: TGTGCCAGCAAGGGGAGGTATGACACCGGGGAGCTGTTTTTT

j_call: TRBJ2-2
v_call: TRBV14
clone_size: once
d_call: -
cdr3_aa: CASSQAPEVFTGELFF
cdr3_nt: TGTGCCAGCAGCCAAGCGCCAGAAGTTTTCACCGGGGAGCTGTTTTTT

j_call: TRBJ2-3
v_call: TRBV7-3
clone_size: -
d_call: TRBD2
cdr3_aa: CASSLEGSGYTQYF
cdr3_nt: TGTGCCAGCAGCTTAGAAGGTAGCGGGTATACGCAGTATTTT

j_call: TRBJ2-3
v_call: TRBV7-8
clone_size: -
d_call: TRBD2
cdr3_aa: CASSWKRELTDTQYF
cdr3_nt: TGTGCCAGCAGCTGGAAGCGGGAGCTGACAGATACGCAGTATTTT

j_call: TRBJ1-6
v_call: TRBV5-1
clone_size: -
d_call: TRBD1
cdr3_aa: CASSLASGTALSPLHF
cdr3_nt: TGCGCCAGCAGCTTGGCCTCTGGGACAGCCCTTTCACCCCTCCACTTT

j_call: TRBJ2-2
v_call: TRBV11-2
clone_size: -
d_call: TRBD2
cdr3_aa: CASSYGTSTGELFF
cdr3_nt: TGTGCCAGCAGCTACGGGACTAGCACCGGGGAGCTGTTTTTT

j_call: TRBJ1-5
v_call: TRBV28
clone_size: -
d_call: -
cdr3_aa: CAALGGVLAPQHF
cdr3_nt: TGTGCCGCCCTAGGGGGGGTCTTGGCGCCCCAGCATTTT

j_call: TRBJ2-1
v_call: TRBV28
clone_size: -
d_call: -
cdr3_aa: CASSLFGMNEQFF
cdr3_nt: TGTGCCAGCAGTTTATTCGGGATGAATGAGCAGTTCTTC

j_call: TRBJ1-5
v_call: TRBV7-2
clone_size: -
d_call: -
cdr3_aa: CASSFYGISNQPQHF
cdr3_nt: TGTGCCAGCAGCTTCTACGGGATATCCAATCAGCCCCAGCATTTT

j_call: TRBJ1-1
v_call: TRBV5-1
clone_size: -
d_call: TRBD1
cdr3_aa: CASSLQGQGKTEAFF
cdr3_nt: TGCGCCAGCAGCTTACAAGGACAGGGGAAGACTGAAGCTTTCTTT

j_call: TRBJ2-5
v_call: TRBV9
clone_size: -
d_call: TRBD2
cdr3_aa: CASSVGGSGGLKQETQYF
cdr3_nt: TGTGCCAGCAGCGTAGGGGGAAGCGGGGGACTCAAACAAGAGACCCAGTACTTC

j_call: TRBJ2-1
v_call: TRBV7-2
clone_size: -
d_call: TRBD1
cdr3_aa: CASSLEGTAYNEQFF
cdr3_nt: TGTGCCAGCAGCTTAGAAGGGACAGCCTACAATGAGCAGTTCTTC

j_call: TRBJ2-5
v_call: TRBV21-1
clone_size: -
d_call: -
cdr3_aa: CASSKIRVNPTGHTSGILETQYF
cdr3_nt: TGTGCCAGCAGCAAAATTAGAGTTAACCCCACGGGACATACTAGCGGGATCTTGGAGACCCAGTACTTC

j_call: TRBJ2-1
v_call: TRBV21-1
clone_size: -
d_call: -
cdr3_aa: CASSRTGTSGNNEQFF
cdr3_nt: TGTGCCAGCAGCCGGACCGGGACTAGCGGTAACAATGAGCAGTTCTTC